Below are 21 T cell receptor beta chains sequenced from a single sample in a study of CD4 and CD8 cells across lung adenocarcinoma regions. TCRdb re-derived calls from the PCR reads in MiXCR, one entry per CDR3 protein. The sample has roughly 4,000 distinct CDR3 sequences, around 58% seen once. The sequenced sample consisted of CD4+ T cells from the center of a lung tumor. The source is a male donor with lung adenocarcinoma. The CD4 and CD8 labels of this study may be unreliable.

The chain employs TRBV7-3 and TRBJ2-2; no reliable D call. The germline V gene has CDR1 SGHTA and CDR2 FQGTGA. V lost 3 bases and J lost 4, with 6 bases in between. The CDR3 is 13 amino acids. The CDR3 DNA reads TGTGCCAGCAGCTTTTCAGGCACCGGGGAGCTGTTTTTT. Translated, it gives CASSFSGTGELFF. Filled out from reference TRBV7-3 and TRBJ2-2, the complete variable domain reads GAGVSQTPSNKVTEKGKYVELRCDPISGHTALYWYRQSLGQGPEFLIYFQGTGAADDSGLPNDRFFAVRPEGSVSTLKIQRTERGDSAVYLCASSFSGTGELFFGEGSRLTVL.

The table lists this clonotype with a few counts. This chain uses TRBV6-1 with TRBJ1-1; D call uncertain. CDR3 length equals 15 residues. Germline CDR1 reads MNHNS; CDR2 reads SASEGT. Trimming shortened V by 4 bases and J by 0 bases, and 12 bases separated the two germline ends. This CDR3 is CASSARTTMNTEAFF. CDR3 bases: TGTGCCAGCAGTGCTAGAACAACCATGAACACTGAAGCTTTCTTT.

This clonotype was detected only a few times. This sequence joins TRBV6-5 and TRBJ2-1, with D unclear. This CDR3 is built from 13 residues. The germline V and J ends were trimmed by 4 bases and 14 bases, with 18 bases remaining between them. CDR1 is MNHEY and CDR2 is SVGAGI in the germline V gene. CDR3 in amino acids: CASSFPGSALEFF. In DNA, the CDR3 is TGTGCCAGCAGTTTTCCTGGGTCCGCCTTGGAGTTCTTC.

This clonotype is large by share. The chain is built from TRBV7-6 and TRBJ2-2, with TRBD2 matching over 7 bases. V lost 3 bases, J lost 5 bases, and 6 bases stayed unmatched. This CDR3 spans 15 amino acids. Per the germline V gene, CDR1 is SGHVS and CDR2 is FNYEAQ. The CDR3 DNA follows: TGTGCCAGCAGCTTGGCGGGAGAGGTGACCGGGGAGCTGTTTTTT. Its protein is CASSLAGEVTGELFF. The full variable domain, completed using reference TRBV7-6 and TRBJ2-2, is GAGVSQSPRYKVTKRGQDVALRCDPISGHVSLYWYRQALGQGPEFLTYFNYEAQQDKSGLPNDRFSAERPEGSISTLTIQRTEQRDSAMYRCASSLAGEVTGELFFGEGSRLTVL.

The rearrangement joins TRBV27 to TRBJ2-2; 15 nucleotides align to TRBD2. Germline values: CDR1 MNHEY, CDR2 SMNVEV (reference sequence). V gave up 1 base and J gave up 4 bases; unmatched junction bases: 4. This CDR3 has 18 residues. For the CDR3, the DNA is TGTGCCAGCAGTTTATTGGGACTAGCGGGAGGAAGCACCGGGGAGCTGTTTTTT. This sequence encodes CASSLLGLAGGSTGELFF.

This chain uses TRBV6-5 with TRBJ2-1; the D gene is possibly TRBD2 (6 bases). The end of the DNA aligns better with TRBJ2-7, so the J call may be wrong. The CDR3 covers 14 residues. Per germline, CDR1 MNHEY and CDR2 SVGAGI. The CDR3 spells CASSWDWPANEQYF. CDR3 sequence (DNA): TGTGCCAGCAGTTGGGACTGGCCCGCCAATGAGCAGTACTTC.

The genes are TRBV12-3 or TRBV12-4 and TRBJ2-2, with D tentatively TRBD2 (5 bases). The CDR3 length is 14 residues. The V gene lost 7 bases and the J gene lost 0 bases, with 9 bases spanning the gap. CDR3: CASKGGSNTGELFF. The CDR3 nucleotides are TGTGCCAGCAAGGGCGGGTCGAACACCGGGGAGCTGTTTTTT.

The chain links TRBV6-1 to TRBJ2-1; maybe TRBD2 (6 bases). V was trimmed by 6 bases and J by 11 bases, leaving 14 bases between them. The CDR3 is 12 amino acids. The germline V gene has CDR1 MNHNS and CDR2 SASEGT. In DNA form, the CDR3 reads TGTGCCAGCAGGATCGGAGCGGGTCAGCAGTTCTTC. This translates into CASRIGAGQQFF.

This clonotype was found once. CDR3 in DNA: TGTGCGGGCAGAGGGGGGGGGGAGCAAGGGATTCAGTACTTC. It codes for CAGRGGGEQGIQYF. V gene TRBV25-1 combines with J gene TRBJ2-4; TRBD2 might be the D (7 bases). Germline-derived CDR1 and CDR2 are MGHDK and SYGVNS. The CDR3 sequence is 14 residues long.

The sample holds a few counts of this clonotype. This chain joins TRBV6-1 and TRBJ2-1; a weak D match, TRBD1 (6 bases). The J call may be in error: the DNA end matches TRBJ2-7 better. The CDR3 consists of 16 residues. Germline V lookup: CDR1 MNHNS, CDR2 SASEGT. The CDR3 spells CASSEDWTAKAYEQYF. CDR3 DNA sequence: TGTGCCAGCAGTGAAGATTGGACAGCCAAAGCCTACGAGCAGTACTTC.

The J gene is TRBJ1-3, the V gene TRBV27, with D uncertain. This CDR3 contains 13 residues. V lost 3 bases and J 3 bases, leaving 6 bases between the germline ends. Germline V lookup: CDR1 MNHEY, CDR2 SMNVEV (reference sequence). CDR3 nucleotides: TGTGCCAGCAGTTTCGCGTTTGGAAACACCATATATTTT. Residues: CASSFAFGNTIYF.

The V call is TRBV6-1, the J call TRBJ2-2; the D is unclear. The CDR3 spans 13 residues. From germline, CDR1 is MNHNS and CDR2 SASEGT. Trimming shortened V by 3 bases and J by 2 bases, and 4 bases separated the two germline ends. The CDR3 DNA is TGTGCCAGCAGTGACAGAAACACCGGGGAGCTGTTTTTT. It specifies CASSDRNTGELFF.

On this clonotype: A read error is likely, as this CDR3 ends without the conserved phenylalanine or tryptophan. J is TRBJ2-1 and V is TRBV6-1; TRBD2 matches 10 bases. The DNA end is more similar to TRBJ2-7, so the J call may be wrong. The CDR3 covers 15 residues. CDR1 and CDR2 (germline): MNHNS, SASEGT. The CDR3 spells CASTGRVAGGGEQYL. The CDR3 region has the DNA TGTGCCAGCACCGGGCGGGTAGCGGGAGGTGGCGAGCAGTACTTA.

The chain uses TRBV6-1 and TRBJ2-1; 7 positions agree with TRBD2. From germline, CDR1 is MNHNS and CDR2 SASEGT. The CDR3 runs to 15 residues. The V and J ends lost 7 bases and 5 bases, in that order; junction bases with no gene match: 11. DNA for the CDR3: TGTGCCAGCAAGTCCCAGCGGGAAATCCACAATGAGCAGTTCTTC. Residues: CASKSQREIHNEQFF.

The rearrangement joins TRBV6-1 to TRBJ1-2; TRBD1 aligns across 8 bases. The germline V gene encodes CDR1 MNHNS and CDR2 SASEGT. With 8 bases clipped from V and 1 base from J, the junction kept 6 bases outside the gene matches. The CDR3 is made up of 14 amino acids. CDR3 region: CASLRGLINYGYTF. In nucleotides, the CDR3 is TGTGCCAGCCTCAGGGGGCTCATTAACTATGGCTACACCTTC.

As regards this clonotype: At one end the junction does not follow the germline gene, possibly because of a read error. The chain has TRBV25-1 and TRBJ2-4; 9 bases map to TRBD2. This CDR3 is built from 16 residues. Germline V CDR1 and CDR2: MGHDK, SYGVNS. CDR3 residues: CASSAAGGWAKDTQYF. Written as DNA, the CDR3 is TGTGCCAGCAGTGCGGCGGGGGGGTGGGCTAAAGACACGCAGTACTTT.

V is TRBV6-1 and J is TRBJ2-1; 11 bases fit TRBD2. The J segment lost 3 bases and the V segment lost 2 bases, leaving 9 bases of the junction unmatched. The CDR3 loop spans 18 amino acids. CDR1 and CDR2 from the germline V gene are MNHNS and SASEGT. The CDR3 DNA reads TGTGCCAGCAGTGAAATAGCGGGAGGGCTGGGGTACTACAATGAGCAGTTCTTC. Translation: CASSEIAGGLGYYNEQFF.

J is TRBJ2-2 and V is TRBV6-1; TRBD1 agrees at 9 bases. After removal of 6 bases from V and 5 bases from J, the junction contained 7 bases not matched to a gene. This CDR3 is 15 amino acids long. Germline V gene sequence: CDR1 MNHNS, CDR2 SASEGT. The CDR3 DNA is TGTGCCAGCAGGGGGACAGGGAGTAGGACCGGGGAGCTGTTTTTT. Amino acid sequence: CASRGTGSRTGELFF.

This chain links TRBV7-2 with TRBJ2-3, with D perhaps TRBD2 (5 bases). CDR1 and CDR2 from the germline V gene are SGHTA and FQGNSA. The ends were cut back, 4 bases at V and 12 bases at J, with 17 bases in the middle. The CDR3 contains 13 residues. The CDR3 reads CASSSGEGSTQYF. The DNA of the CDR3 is TGTGCCAGCAGCTCCGGAGAGGGATCTACTCAGTATTTT. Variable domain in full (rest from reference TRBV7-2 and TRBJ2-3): GAGVSQSPSNKVTEKGKDVELRCDPISGHTALYWYRQSLGQGLEFLIYFQGNSAPDKSGLPSDRFSAERTGGSVSTLTIQRTQQEDSAVYLCASSSGEGSTQYFGPGTRLTVL.

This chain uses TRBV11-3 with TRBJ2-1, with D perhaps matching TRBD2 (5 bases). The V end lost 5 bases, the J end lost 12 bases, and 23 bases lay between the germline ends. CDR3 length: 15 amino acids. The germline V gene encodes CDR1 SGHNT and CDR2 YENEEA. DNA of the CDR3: TGTGCCAGCAGCGTTACCAGCGGTTCACATATCGCGCAGTTCTTC. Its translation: CASSVTSGSHIAQFF.

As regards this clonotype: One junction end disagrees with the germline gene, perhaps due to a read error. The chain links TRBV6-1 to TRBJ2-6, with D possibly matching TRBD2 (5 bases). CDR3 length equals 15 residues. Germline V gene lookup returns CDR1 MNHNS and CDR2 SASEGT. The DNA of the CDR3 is TGTGCCAGCAGTGAAGCGCGGTCGCGGGCCAACGCCCTGACTTTC. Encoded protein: CASSEARSRANALTF.